This TCR beta chain was identified in a study of CD8 T cells in Susac syndrome. This clonotype is a singleton in its sample. Reverse transcription of about 0.5 to 1 ug RNA was carried out with random hexamers. Multiplex PCR with immunoSEQ amplified the TCR beta CDR3 across 54 Vbeta and 13 Jbeta. TCRdb independently ran MiXCR on the immunoSEQ multiplex PCR reads; one entry per CDR3 protein. The sample has 160,000 or so distinct CDR3 sequences; around 94% are singletons. With 8 bases clipped from V and 6 bases from J, the junction kept 5 bases outside the gene matches. Germline V lookup: CDR1 SEHNR, CDR2 FQNEAQ (reference sequence). The CDR3 covers 12 residues. CD8+ and CD4+ blood T cells underwent TCR beta sequencing.

The material sequenced was CD4+ T cells from PBMCs. V usage is TRBV7-9 and J usage is TRBJ1-2; 8 bases map to TRBD1. The source is a human donor with multiple sclerosis. CDR3 DNA: TGTGCCAGCGGACAGGGCGGCGATGGCTACACCTTC. This codes for CASGQGGDGYTF.